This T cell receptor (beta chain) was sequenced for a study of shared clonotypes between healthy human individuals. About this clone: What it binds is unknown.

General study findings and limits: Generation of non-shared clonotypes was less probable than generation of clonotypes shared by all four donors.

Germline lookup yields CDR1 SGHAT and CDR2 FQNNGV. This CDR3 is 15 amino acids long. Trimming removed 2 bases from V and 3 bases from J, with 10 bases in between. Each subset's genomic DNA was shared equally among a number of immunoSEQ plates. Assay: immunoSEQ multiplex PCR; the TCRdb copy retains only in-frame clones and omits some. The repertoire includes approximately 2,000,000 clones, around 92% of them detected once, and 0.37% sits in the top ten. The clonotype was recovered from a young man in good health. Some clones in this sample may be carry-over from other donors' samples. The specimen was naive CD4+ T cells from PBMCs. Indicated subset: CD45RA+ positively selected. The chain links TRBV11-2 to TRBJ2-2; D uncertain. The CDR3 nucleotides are TGTGCCAGCAGCTTACAGGCGGATTACACCGGGGAGCTGTTTTTT. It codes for CASSLQADYTGELFF.